This T cell receptor beta chain was sequenced during a study of OX40 agonist ivuxolimab in advanced cancers. As for the study in general: In this cohort, patients received ivuxolimab, an agonistic anti-OX40 (CD134) antibody. Two cutaneous melanoma patients and one hepatocellular carcinoma patient, three in all, had partial responses.

As regards this clone: Its antigen remains unidentified.

Clones were read by immunoSEQ multiplex PCR, and TCRdb kept only the in-frame ones, dropping some. This sample yields some 87,000 clones, of which 94% are seen a single time; about 10% belongs to the top ten. Overall study results and limits: Expanded clones belonging to CD8+ T cells outnumbered, on average, those of CD4+.

The V gene lost 4 bases and the J gene lost 2 bases, with 17 bases spanning the gap. The CDR3 is 16 amino acids. Per germline, CDR1 SGDLS and CDR2 YYNGEE. V and J are TRBV9 and TRBJ2-3, with D possibly matching TRBD1 (6 bases). The receptor's source is an adult with an advanced solid tumor such as melanoma, head and neck, liver or kidney cancer. The sequenced sample was CD4+ or CD8+ T cells sorted from blood, obtained in a trial of the OX40 agonist ivuxolimab. The CDR3 bases are TGTGCCAGCAGCCCCCAGGGGATTGATGTCACAGATACGCAGTATTTT. Residues: CASSPQGIDVTDTQYF.